The table lists the clone carrying this TCR beta chain with a few counts. The data were taken from a study of regulatory T cells in long-lasting Graves disease. Indicated time point: newly diagnosed GD, antithyroid drugs for less than 3 months. Making the TCR library involved RNA that had been extracted from PBMCs. Germline V gene lookup returns CDR1 SGHTA and CDR2 FQGTGA. The CDR3 runs to 17 residues. Trimming shortened V by 1 base and J by 6 bases, and 19 bases separated the two germline ends. iRepertoire HTBI primers and Arm-PCR of CDR3 regions built TCR beta libraries. TCRdb used MiXCR to reprocess the multiplex PCR reads, holding one entry per CDR3 protein. This sample yields about 350,000 distinct CDR3 sequences, of which roughly a sixth are seen a single time; 25% to 30% belongs to the top ten. Separately, the same data were catalogued under a study of T cells in Graves' hyperthyroidism and ophthalmopathy.

The material was peripheral blood mononuclear cells (PBMCs), obtained at new diagnosis, from a patient treated with antithyroid drugs. The sequence came from a man aged 40-50 years with Graves disease. The chain couples TRBV7-3 to TRBJ2-1, with D perhaps matching TRBD2 (7 bases). CDR3 DNA: TGTGCCAGCAGCTTAAAACGGGTCGGGGGGCCCAGCAATGAGCAGTTCTTC. It yields the protein CASSLKRVGGPSNEQFF.